The 24 T cell receptor beta chains reported below all come from one sample, sequenced in a study of CD8 T cells in ankylosing spondylitis. TCRdb recomputed calls from the 5' RACE reads with MiXCR, one row per CDR3 protein. The sample consists of approximately 100,000 distinct CDR3 sequences, about 8.5% of them appearing once. Source material: blood, either unsorted or a sorted T cell fraction (not recorded which). All receptors derive from a male donor with ankylosing spondylitis or in good health (not recorded which).

The table lists this clonotype with many counts. The chain carries TRBV5-6 and TRBJ2-7; perhaps TRBD2 as D (5 bases). Trimming took 0 bases from V and 6 from J, leaving 13 bases between them. Germline-derived CDR1 and CDR2 are SGHDT and YYEEEE. CDR3 size: 14 residues. CDR3 sequence reads: CASSLVISRGEQYF. The CDR3 DNA reads TGTGCCAGCAGCTTGGTAATTAGCCGGGGCGAGCAGTACTTC.

This clonotype was picked up many times. V is TRBV29-1 and J is TRBJ1-5; no clear D. This CDR3 region has 13 residues. V lost 0 bases and J 7 bases, leaving 10 bases between the germline ends. The germline CDR1 and CDR2 sequences are SQVTM and ANQGSEA. The CDR3 nucleotides are TGCAGCGTTGAAGAGTTTGGCCTCCAGCCCCAGCATTTT. Protein sequence: CSVEEFGLQPQHF.

This clonotype was seen at least ten times. The V gene is TRBV20-1, the J gene TRBJ2-3, with 15 bases fitting TRBD2. The germline V gene has CDR1 DFQATT and CDR2 SNEGSKA (reference sequence). V trimming: 3 bases; J trimming: 6 bases; junction bases outside the gene matches: 4. The CDR3 loop spans 15 amino acids. In DNA form, the CDR3 reads TGCAGTGCTAGTGAGGGACTAGCGGGAGGTGATACGCAGTATTTT. This codes for CSASEGLAGGDTQYF.

In this sample, this clonotype turned up many times. The chain combines TRBV4-3 with TRBJ1-4; 10 bases are shared with TRBD1. The CDR3 covers 14 residues. Germline CDR1 and CDR2: LGHNA and YSLEER. The junction had 3 bases not matched to a gene; V was cut back by 3 bases and J by 8 bases. CDR3 DNA sequence: TGCGCCAGCAGCCAGGACAGGGGGAGCGAAAAACTGTTTTTT. It codes for CASSQDRGSEKLFF.

The chain joins TRBV6-5 to TRBJ1-1, with D hard to call. CDR1 is MNHEY and CDR2 is SVGAGI in the germline V gene. The CDR3 spans 15 residues. Trimming removed 2 bases from V and 1 base from J, with 11 bases in between. The CDR3 loop is CASSYIGPSNTEAFF. CDR3 DNA sequence: TGTGCCAGCAGTTACATTGGACCCTCGAACACTGAAGCTTTCTTT.

This clonotype was counted at least ten times. The J gene is TRBJ2-7, the V gene TRBV7-9; D is unclear. The germline V and J ends were trimmed by 7 bases and 2 bases, with 12 bases remaining between them. This CDR3 region has 13 residues. Germline V gives CDR1 SEHNR, CDR2 FQNEAQ (reference sequence). DNA for the CDR3: TGTGCCAGCACCCTAGGCCCGGCCTACGAGCAGTACTTC. This translates into CASTLGPAYEQYF.

In its sample, this clonotype was seen many times. This chain uses TRBV9 with TRBJ2-1; 9 bases line up with TRBD1. The CDR3 extends over 15 amino acids. CDR1 and CDR2 (germline): SGDLS, YYNGEE. J was trimmed by 4 bases and V by 4 bases; bases with no gene match: 6. The CDR3 bases are TGTGCCAGCAGCCCCCGGACAGGGGCTTACAATGAGCAGTTCTTC. This sequence encodes CASSPRTGAYNEQFF.

In its sample, this clonotype was seen many times. The rearrangement uses TRBV4-3 and TRBJ2-7, with D unclear. Between the trimmed V and J ends, which lost 2 bases and 4 bases, there was a span of 9 bases. Germline V gene data show CDR1 as LGHNA and CDR2 as YSLEER. The CDR3 length is 13 residues. The CDR3 bases are TGCGCCAGCAGCCAAAATGCAGCTTACGAGCAGTACTTC. It yields the protein CASSQNAAYEQYF.

Many counts were recorded for this clonotype. At one of its ends the junction is not consistent with the germline gene, which may arise from a read error. V and J are TRBV4-3 and TRBJ2-1; D gene unclear. Germline V gives CDR1 LGHNA, CDR2 YSLEER. The CDR3 spans 11 residues. The CDR3 sequence is CASSGANGQFF. CDR3 DNA sequence: TGCGCCAGCAGTGGAGCAAATGGGCAGTTCTTC.

This clonotype was found many times. The chain uses TRBV20-1 and TRBJ1-3; possible D gene TRBD1, 6 bases. The germline V gene encodes CDR1 DFQATT and CDR2 SNEGSKA (reference sequence). The CDR3 extends over 15 amino acids. V lost 5 bases, J lost 3 bases, and 17 bases lay in between. In DNA form, the CDR3 reads TGCAGTGCTGGCGAACCGGGGGCTTATGGAAACACCATATATTTT. Translating gives CSAGEPGAYGNTIYF.

Ten or more counts support this clonotype. The chain uses TRBV4-1 and TRBJ2-1, with unresolved D. The germline V and J ends were trimmed by 7 bases and 0 bases, with 7 bases remaining between them. The CDR3 is 13 residues long. The germline V gene has CDR1 MGHRA and CDR2 YSYEKL. The CDR3 bases are TGCGCCAGCACGGCCCCCTCCTACAATGAGCAGTTCTTC. Encoded protein: CASTAPSYNEQFF.

At least ten counts were recorded for this clonotype. The rearrangement uses TRBV7-8 and TRBJ1-1; a weak D match, TRBD1 (5 bases). The CDR3 runs to 13 residues. V was shortened by 4 bases and J by 8 bases, with 14 bases between the two germline ends. The germline gives CDR1 SGHVS, CDR2 FQNEAQ. This CDR3 reads CASSSERGLEAFF. The DNA for the CDR3 is TGTGCCAGCAGCTCCGAAAGGGGTTTGGAAGCTTTCTTT.

This clonotype has ten or more counts. The chain joins TRBV28 to TRBJ2-1; the D gene is possibly TRBD2 (9 bases). V dropped 4 bases and J dropped 5 bases, with 30 bases sitting between them. The CDR3 sequence is 20 residues long. The germline V gene encodes CDR1 MDHEN and CDR2 SYDVKM. The CDR3 DNA sequence: TGTGCCAGCAGTTACCCCTTCACTCTGCGGGAGGGGACAGGCGACAATGAGCAGTTCTTC. It encodes CASSYPFTLREGTGDNEQFF.

This clonotype was counted ten times or more. V is TRBV19 and J is TRBJ1-5; no firm D call. V was pared by 5 bases and J by 4 bases, with 12 bases between. Germline V gene data show CDR1 as LNHDA and CDR2 as SQIVND (reference sequence). This CDR3 has 14 residues. CDR3 nucleotide sequence: TGTGCCAGTAGTCAGGACGGTCTAAATCAGCCCCAGCATTTT. Translating it yields CASSQDGLNQPQHF. Full variable domain (outside the CDR3, taken from reference TRBV19 and TRBJ1-5): DGGITQSPKYLFRKEGQNVTLSCEQNLNHDAMYWYRQDPGQGLRLIYYSQIVNDFQKGDIAEGYSVSREKKESFPLTVTSAQKNPTAFYLCASSQDGLNQPQHFGDGTRLSIL.

V usage is TRBV29-1 and J usage is TRBJ1-3; 12 nucleotides agree with TRBD1. Germline assignment: CDR1 SQVTM and CDR2 ANQGSEA. V gave up 7 bases and J gave up 3 bases; unmatched junction bases: 7. This CDR3 is built from 15 residues. The CDR3 DNA reads TGCAGCGCCACCGGGACAGGGGGCATTGGAAACACCATATATTTT. It encodes CSATGTGGIGNTIYF.

This clonotype was counted ten times or more. The rearrangement joins TRBV29-1 to TRBJ2-7; TRBD1 is a possible D gene (6 bases). CDR3 length equals 12 residues. Germline CDR1 is SQVTM and CDR2 is ANQGSEA. The V gene lost 4 bases and the J gene lost 2 bases, with 9 bases spanning the gap. This chain's CDR3 is CSVGTDAYEQYF. DNA of the CDR3: TGCAGCGTTGGGACAGACGCCTACGAGCAGTACTTC.

This clonotype was counted ten times or more. J is TRBJ2-1 and V is TRBV12-3 or TRBV12-4; 9 nucleotides match TRBD1. The CDR3 covers 16 residues. V was clipped by 4 bases and J by 7 bases; unmatched bases: 11. CDR3 region: CASSSPPGQGNNEQFF. CDR3 coding DNA: TGTGCCAGCAGTTCCCCTCCGGGACAGGGAAATAATGAGCAGTTCTTC.

V is TRBV6-2 or TRBV6-3 and J is TRBJ1-5; a weak D match, TRBD1 (5 bases). Germline CDR1 and CDR2: MNHEY and SVGEGT. The CDR3 is made up of 15 amino acids. Trimming took 6 bases from V and 7 from J, leaving 19 bases between them. The CDR3 sequence: CASRRRGRDGQPQHF. For the CDR3, the DNA is TGTGCCAGCAGACGCCGGGGACGGGACGGGCAGCCCCAGCATTTT.

The table lists this clonotype with a few counts. The V and J genes are TRBV20-1 and TRBJ2-1; D is perhaps TRBD2 (6 bases). Germline lookup yields CDR1 DFQATT and CDR2 SNEGSKA (reference sequence). The CDR3 has 15 amino acids. The ends were cut back, 0 bases at V and 3 bases at J, with 12 bases in the middle. In DNA form, the CDR3 reads TGCAGTGCTAGAGATCGAGGGCGGGACTACAATGAGCAGTTCTTC. Translation gives CSARDRGRDYNEQFF.

This clonotype was detected many times. The chain employs TRBV4-1 and TRBJ1-4; the D gene is possibly TRBD1 (6 bases). The CDR3 has 15 amino acids. With 2 bases removed from V and 3 bases from J, the gap between germline ends came to 10 bases. CDR1 is MGHRA, CDR2 YSYEKL, per germline. CDR3 loop: CASSQQGLPNEKLFF. In DNA form, the CDR3 reads TGCGCCAGCAGCCAACAGGGGCTGCCTAATGAAAAACTGTTTTTT.

Many counts were recorded for this clonotype. The chain couples TRBV5-1 to TRBJ2-1; D might be TRBD2 (5 bases). Trimming took off 0 bases at V and 4 bases at J, with 8 bases between the two ends. This CDR3 region has 14 residues. Looked up from germline, CDR1 is SGHRS and CDR2 is YFSETQ. For the CDR3, the DNA is TGCGCCAGCAGCTTGGGAGGGCCATACAATGAGCAGTTCTTC. It translates to CASSLGGPYNEQFF.

There are many counts of this clonotype. The V call is TRBV9, the J call TRBJ2-1; 7 nucleotides agree with TRBD1. The germline CDR1 and CDR2 sequences are SGDLS and YYNGEE. V trimming: 0 bases; J trimming: 2 bases; junction bases outside the gene matches: 8. The CDR3 runs to 17 residues. The CDR3: CASSVVEGADTYNEQFF. The CDR3 DNA reads as TGTGCCAGCAGCGTAGTTGAGGGGGCAGACACCTACAATGAGCAGTTCTTC.

The CDR3 is CASSFGTAEIGELFF. The CDR3, as DNA: TGTGCCAGCAGCTTTGGGACAGCAGAGATCGGGGAGCTGTTTTTT. The V call is TRBV5-4, the J call TRBJ2-2, with 7 bases fitting TRBD1. Germline V gene sequence: CDR1 SGHNT, CDR2 YYREEE (reference sequence). This CDR3 has 15 amino acids. J gave up 7 bases and V 2 bases, and 8 bases lay outside the gene matches. Supplemented by reference TRBV5-4 and TRBJ2-2, the full variable domain reads ETGVTQSPTHLIKTRGQQVTLRCSSQSGHNTVSWYQQALGQGPQFIFQYYREEENGRGNFPPRFSGLQFPNYSSELNVNALELDDSALYLCASSFGTAEIGELFFGEGSRLTVL.

This clonotype was observed at least ten times. The V call is TRBV12-3 or TRBV12-4, the J call TRBJ2-2, with D possibly TRBD2 on 7 matching bases. Trimming removed 3 bases from V and 3 bases from J, with 11 bases in between. The CDR3 extends over 15 amino acids. CDR3 in DNA: TGTGCCAGCAGTTTGGGGGGGCAGTACACCGGGGAGCTGTTTTTT. It encodes CASSLGGQYTGELFF.